In its sample, the clone carrying this T cell receptor (beta chain) was seen once. The V segment lost 6 bases and the J segment 1 base; nucleotides outside the gene matches: 6. The CDR3 consists of 14 residues. Per the germline V gene, CDR1 is SEHNR and CDR2 is FQNEAQ (reference sequence). Measured with immunoSEQ multiplex PCR; TCRdb has only the in-frame clones, and not every one. The table records 11,000 or so clones, 70% to 85% of them present only once. This entry is derived from a study of somatic mutations in cytotoxic T cells in rheumatoid arthritis. Positive selection with magnetic beads achieved the isolation of CD4+ and CD8+ cells, followed by a flow cytometry check of purity.

The source of this sequence is a man in his 70s in good health. The chain uses TRBV7-9 and TRBJ2-7; 7 nucleotides match TRBD1. The sample taken for sequencing was CD8+ T cells sorted from blood. CDR3 sequence reads: CASSHGQASYEQYF. The CDR3 region has the DNA TGTGCCAGCAGTCACGGACAGGCTTCCTACGAGCAGTACTTC. The full variable domain, its missing parts supplied by reference TRBV7-9 and TRBJ2-7, is DTGVSQNPRHKITKRGQNVTFRCDPISEHNRLYWYRQTLGQGPEFLTYFQNEAQLEKSRLLSDRFSAERPKGSFSTLEIQRTEQGDSAMYLCASSHGQASYEQYFGPGTRLTVT.